The source of this T cell receptor (beta chain) is a study of response to subunit inactivated influenza vaccine. MiXCR was run by TCRdb on the RT-PCR reads, yielding one entry per CDR3 protein. The sample consists of roughly 700,000 distinct CDR3 sequences, roughly 14% of them appearing once. A word on this clonotype: Its specificity is unknown.

General study findings and limits: That few new T cells are recruited by each seasonal influenza vaccination was the authors' suggestion.

The CDR3 length is 13 residues. V was shortened by 5 bases and J by 9 bases, with 17 bases between the two germline ends. Germline CDR1 and CDR2: SGHTA and FQGNSA. This sample comprised PBMCs from blood, obtained 12 days after vaccination. This TCR was recovered from a man aged 45-60 years who received an inactivated influenza vaccine. V usage is TRBV7-2 and J usage is TRBJ2-7; D remains ambiguous. CDR3 amino acids: CASSPRLGLGQYF. The CDR3 DNA reads TGTGCCAGCAGCCCGCGACTGGGTTTAGGGCAGTACTTC.